The sequence of this TCR beta chain was determined in a study of long-term antiretroviral therapy in people with HIV. Study outcomes and limitations: The study found narrower CDR3 length ranges in HIV repertoires than in controls.

Running of the v3.0 immunoSEQ assay took place at survey level. Method: immunoSEQ multiplex PCR; TCRdb's copy keeps in-frame clones and lacks some. The table records 30,000 to 40,000 clones, around 83% of them present only once. V was clipped by 0 bases and J by 8 bases, with 5 bases between them. The germline V gene encodes CDR1 SGHNT and CDR2 YYREEE (reference sequence). The CDR3 length is 11 residues. As to this clone: What it binds is unknown.

This TCR was sampled from a man between 18 and 35 years old with HIV. The sequencing here drew on unsorted PBMCs, taken 1 year after starting antiretroviral therapy. This chain connects TRBV5-4 to TRBJ1-1; unclear D gene. CDR3 in amino acids: CASSLDAEAFF. CDR3 nucleotides: TGTGCCAGCAGCTTGGACGCAGAAGCTTTCTTT.